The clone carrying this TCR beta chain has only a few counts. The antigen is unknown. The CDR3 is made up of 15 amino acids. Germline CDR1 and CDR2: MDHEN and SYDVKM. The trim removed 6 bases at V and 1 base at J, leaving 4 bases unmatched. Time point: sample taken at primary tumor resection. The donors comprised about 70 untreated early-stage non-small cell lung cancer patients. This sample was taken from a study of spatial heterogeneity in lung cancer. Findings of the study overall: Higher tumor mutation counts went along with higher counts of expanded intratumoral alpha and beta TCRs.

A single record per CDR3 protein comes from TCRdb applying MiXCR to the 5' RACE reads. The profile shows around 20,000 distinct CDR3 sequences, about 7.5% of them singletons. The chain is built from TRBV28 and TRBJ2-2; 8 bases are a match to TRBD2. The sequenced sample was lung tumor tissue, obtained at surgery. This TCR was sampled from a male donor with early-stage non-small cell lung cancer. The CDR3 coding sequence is TGTGCCAGCAGCAGAGCGGGGGTGAACACCGGGGAGCTGTTTTTT. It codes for CASSRAGVNTGELFF.